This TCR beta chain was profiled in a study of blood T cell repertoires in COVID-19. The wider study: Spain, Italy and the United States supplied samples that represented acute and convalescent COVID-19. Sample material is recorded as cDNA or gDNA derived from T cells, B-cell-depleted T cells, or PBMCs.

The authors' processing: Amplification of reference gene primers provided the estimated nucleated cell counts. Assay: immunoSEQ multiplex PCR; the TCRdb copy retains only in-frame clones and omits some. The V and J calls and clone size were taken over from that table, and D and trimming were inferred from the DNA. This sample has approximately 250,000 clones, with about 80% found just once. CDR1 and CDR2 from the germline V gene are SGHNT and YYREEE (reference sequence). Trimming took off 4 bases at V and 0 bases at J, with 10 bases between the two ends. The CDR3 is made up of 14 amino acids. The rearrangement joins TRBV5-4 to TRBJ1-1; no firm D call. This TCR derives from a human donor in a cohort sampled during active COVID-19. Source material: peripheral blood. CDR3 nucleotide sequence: TGTGCCAGCAGCGCCCGACTGATGAACACTGAAGCTTTCTTT. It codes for CASSARLMNTEAFF.